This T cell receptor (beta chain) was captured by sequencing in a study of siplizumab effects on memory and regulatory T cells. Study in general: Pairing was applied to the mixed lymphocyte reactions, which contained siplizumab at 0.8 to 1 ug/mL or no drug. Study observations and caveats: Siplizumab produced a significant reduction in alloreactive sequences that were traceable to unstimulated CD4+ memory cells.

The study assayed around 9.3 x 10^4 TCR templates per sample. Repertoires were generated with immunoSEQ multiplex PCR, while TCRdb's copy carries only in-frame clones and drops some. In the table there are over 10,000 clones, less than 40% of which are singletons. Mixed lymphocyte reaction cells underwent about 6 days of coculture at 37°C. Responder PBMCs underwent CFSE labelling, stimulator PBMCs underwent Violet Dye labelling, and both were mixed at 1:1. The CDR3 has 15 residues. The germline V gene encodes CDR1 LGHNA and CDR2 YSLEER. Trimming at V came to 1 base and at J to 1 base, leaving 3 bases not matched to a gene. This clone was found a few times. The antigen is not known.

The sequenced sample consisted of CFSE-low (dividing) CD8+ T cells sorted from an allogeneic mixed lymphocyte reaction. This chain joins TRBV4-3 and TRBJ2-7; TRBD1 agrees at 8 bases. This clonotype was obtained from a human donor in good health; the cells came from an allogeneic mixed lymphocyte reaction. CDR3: CASSQVTGGSYEQYF. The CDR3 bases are TGCGCCAGCAGCCAAGTCACAGGGGGTTCCTACGAGCAGTACTTC.